This T cell receptor beta chain stems from a study of OX40 agonist ivuxolimab in advanced cancers. Assay used: immunoSEQ multiplex PCR; TCRdb lists only in-frame clones, some missing. The table has over 20,000 clones, about 87% seen once. Germline V gene sequence: CDR1 SGHVS, CDR2 FQNEAQ. Trimming shortened V by 4 bases and J by 0 bases, and 20 bases separated the two germline ends. This CDR3 region has 18 residues. The sequencing used CD4+ or CD8+ T cells sorted from blood, collected in a trial of the OX40 agonist ivuxolimab. The clonotype originates from an adult with an advanced solid tumor such as melanoma, head and neck, liver or kidney cancer. The chain uses TRBV7-8 and TRBJ2-3; D not resolved. This CDR3 reads CASSSHPYRISSTDTQYF. CDR3 DNA: TGTGCCAGCAGCTCTCATCCTTACCGGATCTCTAGCACAGATACGCAGTATTTT.